A single sample is the source of the 2 T cell receptor beta chains below, sequenced in a study of monozygotic twins with inflammatory bowel disease. TCRdb re-analyzed the 5' RACE reads; it lists each CDR3 protein once, without DNA. The table lists 420,000 or so distinct CDR3 sequences. The sample taken for sequencing was blood. All receptors come from a human donor with ulcerative colitis or Crohn's disease, or a healthy co-twin of an affected twin (not recorded which).

The rearrangement joins TRBV28 to TRBJ2-5; TCRdb calls TRBD1, which cannot be checked without DNA. Germline values: CDR1 MDHEN, CDR2 SYDVKM. The CDR3 spans 17 residues. The CDR3 loop is CASSRGPSNPSQKTQYF. Full variable domain (rest looked up from reference TRBV28 and TRBJ2-5): DVKVTQSSRYLVKRTGEKVFLECVQDMDHENMFWYRQDPGLGLRLIYFSYDVKMKEKGDIPEGYSVSREKKERFSLILESASTNQTSMYLCASSRGPSNPSQKTQYFGPGTRLLVL.

The rearrangement joins TRBV6-1 to TRBJ2-2. The CDR3 is 14 residues long. The germline V gene has CDR1 MNHNS and CDR2 SASEGT. The CDR3 region is CASSESPDTGELFF.